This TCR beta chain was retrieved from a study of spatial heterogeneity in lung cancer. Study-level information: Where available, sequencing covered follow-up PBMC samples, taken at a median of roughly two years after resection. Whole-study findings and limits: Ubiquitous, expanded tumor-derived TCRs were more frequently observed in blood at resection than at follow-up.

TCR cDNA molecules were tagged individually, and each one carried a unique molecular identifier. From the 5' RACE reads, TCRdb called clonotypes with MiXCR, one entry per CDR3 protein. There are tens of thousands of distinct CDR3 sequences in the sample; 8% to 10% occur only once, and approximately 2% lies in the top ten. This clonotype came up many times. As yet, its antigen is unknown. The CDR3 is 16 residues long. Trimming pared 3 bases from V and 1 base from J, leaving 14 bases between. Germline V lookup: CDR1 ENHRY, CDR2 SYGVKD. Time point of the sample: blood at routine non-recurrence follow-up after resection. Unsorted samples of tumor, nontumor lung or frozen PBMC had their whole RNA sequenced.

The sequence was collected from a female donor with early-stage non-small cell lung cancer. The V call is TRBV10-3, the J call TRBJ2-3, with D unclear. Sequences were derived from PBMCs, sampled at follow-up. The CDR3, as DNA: TGTGCCATCAGTGATCTGCAGGCGAAGGGCACAGATACGCAGTATTTT. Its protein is CAISDLQAKGTDTQYF.